Sequencing of this TCR beta chain was carried out in a study of blood T cell repertoires in COVID-19. Study context: Nucleic acid was either cDNA or gDNA, and it came from T cells, B-cell-depleted T cells, or PBMCs.

Trimming removed 1 base from V and 7 bases from J, with 17 bases in between. The germline V gene has CDR1 KGHSH and CDR2 LQKENI. The CDR3 totals 16 residues. Sequenced by immunoSEQ multiplex PCR; TCRdb stores in-frame clones only, minus some. The data hold 45,000 to 55,000 clones, with around 86% observed a single time. Sequencing used peripheral blood. V usage is TRBV18 and J usage is TRBJ2-1; D might be TRBD1 (5 bases). This clonotype originated in a man over 45 with active COVID-19. Here the CDR3 reads CASSPQMQGSGNEQFF. The CDR3 DNA reads as TGTGCCAGCTCACCACAGATGCAGGGTTCAGGGAATGAGCAGTTCTTC. The full variable domain, rest sourced from reference TRBV18 and TRBJ2-1, is NAGVMQNPRHLVRRRGQEARLRCSPMKGHSHVYWYRQLPEEGLKFMVYLQKENIIDESGMPKERFSAEFPKEGPSILRIQQVVRGDSAAYFCASSPQMQGSGNEQFFGPGTRLTVL.